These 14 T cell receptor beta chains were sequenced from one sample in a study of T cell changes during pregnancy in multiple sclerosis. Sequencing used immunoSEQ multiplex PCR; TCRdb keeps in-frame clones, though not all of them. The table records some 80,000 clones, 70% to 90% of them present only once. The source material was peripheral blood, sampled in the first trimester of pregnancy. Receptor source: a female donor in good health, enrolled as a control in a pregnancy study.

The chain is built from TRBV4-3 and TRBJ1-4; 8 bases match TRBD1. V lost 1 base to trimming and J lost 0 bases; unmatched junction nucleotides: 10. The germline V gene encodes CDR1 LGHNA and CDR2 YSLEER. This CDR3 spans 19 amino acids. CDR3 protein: CASSQGVRDRRPTNEKLFF. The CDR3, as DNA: TGCGCCAGCAGCCAAGGGGTCCGGGACAGGCGCCCAACTAATGAAAAACTGTTTTTT.

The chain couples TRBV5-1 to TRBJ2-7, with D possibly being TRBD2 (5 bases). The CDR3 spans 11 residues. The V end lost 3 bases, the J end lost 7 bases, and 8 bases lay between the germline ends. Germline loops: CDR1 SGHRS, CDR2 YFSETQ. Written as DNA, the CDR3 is TGCGCCAGCAGCTCGACGGGGGAGCAGTACTTC. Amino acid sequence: CASSSTGEQYF.

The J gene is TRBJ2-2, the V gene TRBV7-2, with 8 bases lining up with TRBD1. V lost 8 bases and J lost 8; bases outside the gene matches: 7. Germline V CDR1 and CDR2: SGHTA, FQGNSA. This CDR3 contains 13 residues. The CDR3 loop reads CASSGQGRGELFF. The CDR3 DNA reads TGTGCCAGCTCCGGACAGGGAAGGGGGGAGCTGTTTTTT. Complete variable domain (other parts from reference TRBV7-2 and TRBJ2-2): GAGVSQSPSNKVTEKGKDVELRCDPISGHTALYWYRQSLGQGLEFLIYFQGNSAPDKSGLPSDRFSAERTGGSVSTLTIQRTQQEDSAVYLCASSGQGRGELFFGEGSRLTVL.

The CDR3 region has the DNA TGCGCCAGCAGCCCCGACCCGACTAGCAAAGAGACCCAGTACTTC. This translates into CASSPDPTSKETQYF. V and J are TRBV5-1 and TRBJ2-5; 7 bases fit TRBD2. The CDR3 covers 15 residues. The germline gives CDR1 SGHRS, CDR2 YFSETQ. Trimming at V came to 4 bases and at J to 3 bases, leaving 9 bases not matched to a gene.

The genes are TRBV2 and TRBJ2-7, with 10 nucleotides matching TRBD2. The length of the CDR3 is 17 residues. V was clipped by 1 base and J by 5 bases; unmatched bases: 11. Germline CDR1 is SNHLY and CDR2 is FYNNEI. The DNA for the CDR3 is TGTGCCAGCAGTGAAGGTCGGGCTAGCGGGAGATCAAACGAGCAGTACTTC. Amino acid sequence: CASSEGRASGRSNEQYF. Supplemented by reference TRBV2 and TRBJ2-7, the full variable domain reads EPEVTQTPSHQVTQMGQEVILRCVPISNHLYFYWYRQILGQKVEFLVSFYNNEISEKSEIFDDQFSVERPDGSNFTLKIRSTKLEDSAMYFCASSEGRASGRSNEQYFGPGTRLTVT.

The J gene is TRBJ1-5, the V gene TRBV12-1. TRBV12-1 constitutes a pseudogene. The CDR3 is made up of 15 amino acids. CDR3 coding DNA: TGTGCCAGCAGGCCCCCCGGGGGGAGCAATCAGCCCCAGCATTTT. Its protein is CASRPPGGSNQPQHF.

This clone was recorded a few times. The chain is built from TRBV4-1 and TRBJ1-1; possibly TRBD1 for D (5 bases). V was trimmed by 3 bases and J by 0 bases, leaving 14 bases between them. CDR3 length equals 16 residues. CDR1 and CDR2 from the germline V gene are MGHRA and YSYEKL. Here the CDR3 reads CASSQGRARMNTEAFF. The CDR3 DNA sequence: TGCGCCAGCAGCCAGGGCAGGGCCAGGATGAACACTGAAGCTTTCTTT.

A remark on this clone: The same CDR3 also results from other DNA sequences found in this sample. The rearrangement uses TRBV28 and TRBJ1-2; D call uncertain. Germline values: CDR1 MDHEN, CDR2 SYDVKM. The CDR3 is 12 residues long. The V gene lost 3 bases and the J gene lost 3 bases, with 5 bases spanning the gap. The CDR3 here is CASSFSDYGYTF. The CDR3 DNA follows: TGTGCCAGCAGTTTTTCAGACTATGGCTACACCTTC.

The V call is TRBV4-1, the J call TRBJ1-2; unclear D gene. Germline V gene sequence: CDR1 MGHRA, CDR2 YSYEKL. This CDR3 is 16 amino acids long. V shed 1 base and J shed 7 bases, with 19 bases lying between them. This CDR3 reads CASSQGAQPEARGYTF. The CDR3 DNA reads TGCGCCAGCAGCCAAGGGGCTCAGCCAGAAGCCCGTGGCTACACCTTC.

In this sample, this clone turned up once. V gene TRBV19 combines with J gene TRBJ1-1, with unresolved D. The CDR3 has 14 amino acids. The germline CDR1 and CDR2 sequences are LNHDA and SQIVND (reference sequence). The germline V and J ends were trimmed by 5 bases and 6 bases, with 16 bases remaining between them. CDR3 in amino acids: CASSYIPFGSEAFF. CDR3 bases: TGTGCCAGTAGTTATATCCCCTTCGGGTCTGAAGCTTTCTTT.

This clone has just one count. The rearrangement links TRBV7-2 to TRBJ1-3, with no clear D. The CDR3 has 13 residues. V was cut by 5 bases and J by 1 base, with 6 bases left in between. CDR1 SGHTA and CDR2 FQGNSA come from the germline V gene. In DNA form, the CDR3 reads TGTGCCAGCAGCCCCTCGTCTGGAAACACCATATATTTT. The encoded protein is CASSPSSGNTIYF.

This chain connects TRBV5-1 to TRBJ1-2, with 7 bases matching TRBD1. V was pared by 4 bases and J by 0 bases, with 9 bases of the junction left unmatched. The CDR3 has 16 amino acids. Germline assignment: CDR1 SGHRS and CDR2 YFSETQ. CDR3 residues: CASSANTGTANYGYTF. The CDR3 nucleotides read TGCGCCAGCAGCGCCAACACCGGGACAGCTAACTATGGCTACACCTTC.

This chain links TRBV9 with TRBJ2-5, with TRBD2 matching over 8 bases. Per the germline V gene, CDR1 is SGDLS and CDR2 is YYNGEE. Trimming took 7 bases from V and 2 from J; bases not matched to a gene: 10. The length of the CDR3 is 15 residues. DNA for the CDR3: TGTGCCAGCGGTCGGGGGGGAACAGCGCAAGAGACCCAGTACTTC. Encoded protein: CASGRGGTAQETQYF.

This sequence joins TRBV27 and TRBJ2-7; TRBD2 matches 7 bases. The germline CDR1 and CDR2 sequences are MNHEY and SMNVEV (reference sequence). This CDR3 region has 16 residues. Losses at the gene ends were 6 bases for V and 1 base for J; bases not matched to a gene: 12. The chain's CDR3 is CASRPREGRLSYEQYF. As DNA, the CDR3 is TGTGCCAGCAGACCAAGGGAGGGGCGTCTATCCTACGAGCAGTACTTC.